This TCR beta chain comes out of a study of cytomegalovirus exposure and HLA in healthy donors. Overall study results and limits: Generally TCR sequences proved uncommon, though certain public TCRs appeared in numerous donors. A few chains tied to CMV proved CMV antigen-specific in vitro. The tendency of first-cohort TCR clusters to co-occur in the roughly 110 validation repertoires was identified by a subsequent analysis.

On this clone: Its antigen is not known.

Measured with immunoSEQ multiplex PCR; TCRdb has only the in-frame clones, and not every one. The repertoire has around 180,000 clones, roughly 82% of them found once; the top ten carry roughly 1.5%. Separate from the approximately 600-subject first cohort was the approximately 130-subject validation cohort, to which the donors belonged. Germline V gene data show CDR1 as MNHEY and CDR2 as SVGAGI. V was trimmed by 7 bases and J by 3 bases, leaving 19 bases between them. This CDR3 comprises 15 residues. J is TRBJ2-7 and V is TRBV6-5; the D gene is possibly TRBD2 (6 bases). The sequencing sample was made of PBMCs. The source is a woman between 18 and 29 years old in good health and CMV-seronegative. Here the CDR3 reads CASTPELVTSYEQYF. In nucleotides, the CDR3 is TGTGCCAGCACCCCCGAGCTAGTGACTAGCTACGAGCAGTACTTC.